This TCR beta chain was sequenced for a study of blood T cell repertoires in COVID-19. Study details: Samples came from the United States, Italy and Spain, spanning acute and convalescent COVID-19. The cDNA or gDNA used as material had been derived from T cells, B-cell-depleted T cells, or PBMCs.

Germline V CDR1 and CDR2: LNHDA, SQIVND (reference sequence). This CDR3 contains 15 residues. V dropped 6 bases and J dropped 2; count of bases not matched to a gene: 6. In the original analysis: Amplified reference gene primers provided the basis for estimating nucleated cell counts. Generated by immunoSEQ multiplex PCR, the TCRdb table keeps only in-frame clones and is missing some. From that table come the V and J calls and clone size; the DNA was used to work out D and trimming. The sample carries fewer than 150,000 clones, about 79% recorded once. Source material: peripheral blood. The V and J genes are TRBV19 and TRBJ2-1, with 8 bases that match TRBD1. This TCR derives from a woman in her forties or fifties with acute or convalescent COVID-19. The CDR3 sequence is CASRKQGETYNEQFF. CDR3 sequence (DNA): TGTGCCAGTAGGAAACAGGGGGAGACCTACAATGAGCAGTTCTTC.